This TCR beta chain was sequenced in a study of T-cell memory formation after mild COVID-19. Background on the study: Clustering of TCRs was largely donor specific.

The study, taken as a whole, reports: Contracting CD4+ clones lay largely in CM and EM, with CD8+ ones residing in EMRA.

Sample barcodes and UMIs were carried by the TCR alpha and TCR beta cDNA libraries that 5'RACE generated with constant-segment primers. TCRdb re-analysed the 5' RACE reads in MiXCR, keeping a single row per CDR3 protein. The repertoire holds 400,000 to 550,000 distinct CDR3 sequences, with around a quarter as singletons. Losses at the gene ends were 6 bases for V and 1 base for J; bases not matched to a gene: 1. CDR3 size: 14 residues. This clonotype has just a few counts. Its antigen is undetermined. The chain links TRBV12-3 or TRBV12-4 to TRBJ2-2; 8 nucleotides agree with TRBD1. The receptor's source is an adult woman who had mild COVID-19 (a few samples of this study predate the infection). Cell type and time point are not known. Sequenced material: PBMCs or a T cell subset sorted from them (not recorded which). Written as DNA, the CDR3 is TGTGCCAGCAGGGGGACAGGGAACACCGGGGAGCTGTTTTTT. Translating it yields CASRGTGNTGELFF.